The 28 T cell receptor beta chains below were found in one sample sequenced in a study of CD8 T cell repertoires and HIV-1 epitope variants. Produced via immunoSEQ multiplex PCR; TCRdb's table is partial and in-frame only. Of 5,000 or so clones listed, less than 70% were seen once; the top ten hold around two fifths. These receptors have no identified antigens. Sequenced material: cultured CD8+ T cells derived from PBMCs. The origin of the receptors is a male donor with HIV.

This chain joins TRBV4-1 and TRBJ2-1; D is undetermined. The germline V gene encodes CDR1 MGHRA and CDR2 YSYEKL. V gave up 1 base and J gave up 0 bases, with 4 bases separating them. The CDR3 runs 14 residues. The CDR3 bases are TGCGCCAGCAGCCAAGCGAGCTCCTACAATGAGCAGTTCTTC. It yields the protein CASSQASSYNEQFF.

The chain links TRBV21-1 to TRBJ2-4; no DNA check was done on the table's D call, TRBD1. TRBV21-1 is an annotated pseudogene. The CDR3 runs to 17 residues. The CDR3 DNA reads as TGTGCCAGCAGCATTCGGTGGGGGCCGATAGCCAAAAACATTCAGTACTTC. Encoded protein: CASSIRWGPIAKNIQYF.

To note about this clone: A read error may account for a junction end that differs from germline. The rearrangement uses TRBV5-4 and TRBJ1-2; 10 positions match TRBD1. Germline lookup yields CDR1 SGHNT and CDR2 YYREEE (reference sequence). This CDR3 comprises 14 residues. CDR3 sequence reads: CASSDPGTGVLGAF. As DNA, the CDR3 is TGTGCCAGCAGCGATCCCGGGACAGGGGTCCTCGGTGCCTTC.

This clone was picked up one time. This chain connects TRBV5-1 to TRBJ1-1, with 7 positions matching TRBD1. The CDR3 is 14 residues long. CDR1 is SGHRS and CDR2 is YFSETQ in the germline V gene. Trimming took 4 bases from V and 5 from J; bases not matched to a gene: 8. The CDR3 reads CASSPYYRGTEAFF. The CDR3 bases are TGCGCCAGCAGCCCCTACTACAGGGGAACTGAAGCTTTCTTT. Variable domain in full (rest from reference TRBV5-1 and TRBJ1-1): KAGVTQTPRYLIKTRGQQVTLSCSPISGHRSVSWYQQTPGQGLQFLFEYFSETQRNKGNFPGRFSGRQFSNSRSEMNVSTLELGDSALYLCASSPYYRGTEAFFGQGTRLTVV.

The chain combines TRBV19 with TRBJ2-1; 8 bases match TRBD1. The CDR3 totals 17 residues. J was trimmed by 2 bases and V by 7 bases; bases with no gene match: 13. CDR1 and CDR2 (germline): LNHDA, SQIVND (reference sequence). The CDR3 reads CASTPEMTGVTYNEQFF. In nucleotides, the CDR3 is TGTGCCAGTACCCCCGAAATGACAGGGGTCACCTACAATGAGCAGTTCTTC.

The chain carries TRBV7-3 and TRBJ1-2, with TRBD1 identical over 8 bases. The germline CDR1 and CDR2 sequences are SGHTA and FQGTGA. Losses at the gene ends were 5 bases for V and 5 bases for J; bases not matched to a gene: 10. The CDR3 is made up of 15 amino acids. As DNA, the CDR3 is TGTGCCAGCAGCCTAGACAGGGGACTAGGGTATGGCTACACCTTC. It specifies CASSLDRGLGYGYTF.

The chain joins TRBV7-8 to TRBJ1-1; D is undetermined. Between the trimmed V and J ends, which lost 4 bases and 3 bases, there was a span of 15 bases. The CDR3 spans 15 residues. Germline CDR1 and CDR2: SGHVS and FQNEAQ. The CDR3 loop is CASSSRARRDTEAFF. DNA for the CDR3: TGTGCCAGCAGCTCACGGGCCCGGAGGGACACTGAAGCTTTCTTT.

The gene calls are TRBV6-5 and TRBJ2-1, with D uncertain. Looked up from germline, CDR1 is MNHEY and CDR2 is SVGAGI. The ends were cut back, 0 bases at V and 5 bases at J, with 14 bases in the middle. The CDR3 contains 16 residues. DNA of the CDR3: TGTGCCAGCAGTTACTCGACAAGCGTTAGCCACAATGAGCAGTTCTTC. It encodes CASSYSTSVSHNEQFF.

The V and J genes are TRBV18 and TRBJ1-5; D is unresolved. Trimming removed 3 bases at V and 9 bases at J, with 21 bases between. Germline lookup yields CDR1 KGHSH and CDR2 LQKENI. The CDR3 consists of 16 residues. The CDR3: CASSPDGVAPIRPQHF. The CDR3 region has the DNA TGTGCCAGCTCACCCGATGGGGTTGCCCCCATCCGGCCCCAGCATTTT.

The chain uses TRBV19 and TRBJ2-5, with TRBD2 identical over 15 bases. The germline gives CDR1 LNHDA, CDR2 SQIVND (reference sequence). The CDR3 is made up of 18 amino acids. The V gene end was trimmed by 2 bases and the J gene end by 5 bases; junction bases not matched to a gene: 9. Here the CDR3 DNA reads TGTGCCAGTAGTATACGCGGACTAGCGGGGGGGCCCCCCGAGACCCAGTACTTC. It specifies CASSIRGLAGGPPETQYF.

The V and J genes are TRBV7-8 and TRBJ1-1; D perhaps matches TRBD1 (6 bases). V lost 6 bases, J lost 1 base, and 15 bases lay in between. Looked up from germline, CDR1 is SGHVS and CDR2 is FQNEAQ. This CDR3 is 15 amino acids long. The CDR3 region is CASSSTLGQNTEAFF. CDR3 nucleotides: TGTGCCAGCAGTTCGACCTTGGGACAGAACACTGAAGCTTTCTTT.

The chain uses TRBV4-3 and TRBJ1-1; no definite D call. Trimming stripped 0 bases from V and 2 bases from J, with 13 bases between. Germline CDR1 reads LGHNA; CDR2 reads YSLEER. The CDR3 totals 16 residues. Here the CDR3 reads CASSQEVGMENTEAFF. CDR3 sequence (DNA): TGCGCCAGCAGCCAAGAGGTGGGAATGGAAAACACTGAAGCTTTCTTT.

The rearrangement links TRBV6-1 to TRBJ2-2, with D perhaps assigned TRBD1 or TRBD2 (6 bases each). CDR1 and CDR2 (germline): MNHNS, SASEGT. V lost 0 bases and J lost 6, with 20 bases in between. The CDR3 covers 18 residues. CDR3 loop: CASSEAGVNRGAPGELFF. As DNA, the CDR3 is TGTGCCAGCAGTGAAGCCGGGGTTAATAGGGGGGCGCCCGGGGAGCTGTTTTTT.

The chain recombines TRBV11-1 with TRBJ2-1; TRBD2 agrees at 8 bases. J was trimmed by 0 bases and V by 3 bases; bases with no gene match: 4. This CDR3 region has 16 residues. Per germline, CDR1 SGHAT and CDR2 FQDESV (reference sequence). DNA for the CDR3: TGTGCCAGCAGCTTTCAGAGCGGGAGCTCCTACAATGAGCAGTTCTTC. It translates to CASSFQSGSSYNEQFF.

This clone was recorded a few times. The V gene is TRBV5-8, the J gene TRBJ1-2; D uncertain. The germline V gene has CDR1 SGHTS and CDR2 YDEGEE. CDR3 length: 10 residues. The V and J ends lost 7 bases and 6 bases respectively, with 7 bases between them. Here the CDR3 reads CASGRDGYTF. DNA of the CDR3: TGTGCCAGCGGGAGGGATGGCTACACCTTC. Using reference TRBV5-8 and TRBJ1-2 for the parts outside the CDR3, the full variable domain is EAGVTQSPTHLIKTRGQQATLRCSPISGHTSVYWYQQALGLGLQFLLWYDEGEERNRGNFPPRFSGRQFPNYSSELNVNALELEDSALYLCASGRDGYTFGSGTRLTVV.

The V call is TRBV27, the J call TRBJ2-3; 7 bases align to TRBD1. The CDR3 runs to 14 residues. The germline CDR1 and CDR2 sequences are MNHEY and SMNVEV (reference sequence). With 5 bases clipped from V and 6 bases from J, the junction kept 8 bases outside the gene matches. CDR3 protein: CASSPMTGSDTQYF. The DNA of the CDR3 is TGTGCCAGCAGTCCGATGACAGGGTCGGATACGCAGTATTTT.

This clone was found a few times. The chain is built from TRBV30 and TRBJ2-5; no reliable D call. V was pared by 1 base and J by 5 bases, with 8 bases between. This CDR3 has 12 amino acids. Germline V gene lookup returns CDR1 GTSNPN and CDR2 SVGIG (reference sequence). The CDR3 bases are TGTGCCTGGAGTGCGGTCCGGGAGACCCAGTACTTC. Translating gives CAWSAVRETQYF.

A word on this clone: One end of the junction fails to match germline, which may point to a read error. This sequence joins TRBV19 and TRBJ1-1; D remains ambiguous. From germline, CDR1 is LNHDA and CDR2 SQIVND (reference sequence). The CDR3 runs to 16 residues. The CDR3 region has the DNA TGTGCCAGTAGTGTAGACGCAAGTATTATCTCCACTGAAGCTTTCTTT. This sequence encodes CASSVDASIISTEAFF.

The V and J genes are TRBV6-1 and TRBJ2-2; 8 bases match TRBD2. V lost 7 bases, J lost 6 bases, and 10 bases stayed unmatched. The CDR3 extends over 15 amino acids. The germline V gene has CDR1 MNHNS and CDR2 SASEGT. CDR3 sequence reads: CASTPRRAGAGELFF. For the CDR3, the DNA is TGTGCCAGCACCCCCAGGCGAGCGGGGGCCGGGGAGCTGTTTTTT.

The V call is TRBV28, the J call TRBJ2-4; a possible D gene is TRBD1 (5 bases). V was trimmed by 5 bases and J by 0 bases, leaving 14 bases between them. CDR3 size: 16 residues. Germline CDR1 reads MDHEN; CDR2 reads SYDVKM. In DNA form, the CDR3 reads TGTGCCAGCAGTCCTGGACATAGGATAGCCAAAAACATTCAGTACTTC. It encodes CASSPGHRIAKNIQYF.

The chain joins TRBV5-1 to TRBJ2-7; D could derive from TRBD1 or TRBD2 (5 bases each). CDR1 SGHRS and CDR2 YFSETQ come from the germline V gene. Trimming took 3 bases from V and 2 from J, leaving 15 bases between them. The CDR3 is made up of 15 amino acids. CDR3 in DNA: TGCGCCAGCAGCTCTGGGGCTAGCTTTACCTACGAGCAGTACTTC. As protein: CASSSGASFTYEQYF. Complete variable domain (other parts from reference TRBV5-1 and TRBJ2-7): KAGVTQTPRYLIKTRGQQVTLSCSPISGHRSVSWYQQTPGQGLQFLFEYFSETQRNKGNFPGRFSGRQFSNSRSEMNVSTLELGDSALYLCASSSGASFTYEQYFGPGTRLTVT.

This chain's CDR3 is CASSLVGLDFSGANVLTF. The CDR3 region has the DNA TGTGCCAGCAGCTTAGTGGGACTCGACTTCTCTGGGGCCAACGTCCTGACTTTC. The chain links TRBV7-8 to TRBJ2-6, with D possibly being TRBD2 (6 bases). Per germline, CDR1 SGHVS and CDR2 FQNEAQ. Trimming left V 1 base short and J 0 bases short, with 13 bases between. The CDR3 contains 18 residues. The variable domain in full, with the rest retrieved from reference TRBV7-8 and TRBJ2-6, is GAGVSQSPRYKVAKRGQDVALRCDPISGHVSLFWYQQALGQGPEFLTYFQNEAQLDKSGLPSDRFFAERPEGSVSTLKIQRTQQEDSAVYLCASSLVGLDFSGANVLTFGAGSRLTVL.

V is TRBV19 and J is TRBJ1-2, with D possibly TRBD1 on 6 matching bases. The CDR3 is 14 amino acids. The germline V and J ends were trimmed by 3 bases and 6 bases, with 14 bases remaining between them. Germline V gives CDR1 LNHDA, CDR2 SQIVND (reference sequence). The CDR3 DNA reads as TGTGCCAGTAGTATCCTCACAGGGCCCCATGGCTACACCTTC. It translates to CASSILTGPHGYTF.

V and J are TRBV9 and TRBJ2-7; possible D gene TRBD2, 5 bases. This CDR3 comprises 13 residues. Germline CDR1 and CDR2: SGDLS and YYNGEE. Trimming cost V 0 bases and J 6 bases, with 10 bases left between them. CDR3 nucleotide sequence: TGTGCCAGCAGCGTAGATTCTAGCCGCGAGCAGTACTTC. Translation: CASSVDSSREQYF.

The genes are TRBV4-2 and TRBJ2-1; 9 bases line up with TRBD1. Germline V lookup: CDR1 LGHNA, CDR2 YNFKEQ. V dropped 0 bases and J dropped 8; count of bases not matched to a gene: 2. The CDR3 sequence is 14 residues long. This chain's CDR3 is CASSQEDRGYEQFF. CDR3 coding DNA: TGTGCCAGCAGCCAAGAGGACAGGGGATATGAGCAGTTCTTC.

This clone was seen only a few times. This chain links TRBV6-6 with TRBJ2-7; perhaps D is TRBD1 or TRBD2 (5 bases each). There are 13 residues in the CDR3. The ends were cut back, 6 bases at V and 3 bases at J, with 12 bases in the middle. Germline values: CDR1 MNHNY, CDR2 SVGAGI (reference sequence). The CDR3 DNA is TGTGCCAGCAGACCTATTGGGGGCTACGAGCAGTACTTC. Protein product: CASRPIGGYEQYF.

The chain employs TRBV5-1 and TRBJ2-5, with a weak D call TRBD1 (6 bases). The germline V gene has CDR1 SGHRS and CDR2 YFSETQ. Trimming left V 0 bases short and J 2 bases short, with 8 bases between. The CDR3 sequence is 14 residues long. CDR3 bases: TGCGCCAGCAGCTTGGCCGGACAGCAAGAGACCCAGTACTTC. Protein product: CASSLAGQQETQYF.

Within the sample, this clone is large. The chain is built from TRBV10-3 and TRBJ2-6; D is possibly TRBD1 or TRBD2 (5 bases each). This CDR3 has 17 amino acids. Germline CDR1 ENHRY, CDR2 SYGVKD. Trimming shortened V by 0 bases and J by 1 base, and 10 bases separated the two germline ends. CDR3 DNA sequence: TGTGCCATCAGTGAGTCTCTGGGGGTATCTGGGGCCAACGTCCTGACTTTC. Protein sequence: CAISESLGVSGANVLTF.